These 24 T cell receptor beta chains were sequenced from one sample in a study of long-term antiretroviral therapy in people with HIV. Sequencing used immunoSEQ v3.0 at survey level. Only in-frame clones appear in the TCRdb table, and some are missing; sequencing was by immunoSEQ multiplex PCR. The sample records about 12,000 clones, about 83% being singletons. The specimen comprised unsorted PBMCs, sampled 3.4 years after starting antiretroviral therapy. Receptor source: a man aged 40-49 years with HIV.

The chain employs TRBV28 and TRBJ1-1; 7 bases are shared with TRBD1. With V trimmed by 6 bases and J by 3 bases, 7 bases remained unmatched. From germline, CDR1 is MDHEN and CDR2 SYDVKM. The CDR3 has 14 amino acids. Here the CDR3 reads CASRTGAEYTEAFF. The CDR3 coding sequence is TGTGCCAGCAGAACAGGGGCGGAGTACACTGAAGCTTTCTTT.

This chain uses TRBV5-1 with TRBJ2-1; TRBD2 matches at 10 bases. V gave up 0 bases and J gave up 7 bases; unmatched junction bases: 4. The CDR3 length is 15 residues. Germline CDR1 is SGHRS and CDR2 is YFSETQ. The chain's CDR3 is CASSLVASGRNEQFF. DNA for the CDR3: TGCGCCAGCAGCTTGGTCGCTAGCGGGAGAAATGAGCAGTTCTTC.

This chain uses TRBV9 with TRBJ2-5; TRBD2 is a possible D gene (5 bases). CDR3 length: 16 residues. CDR1 is SGDLS, CDR2 YYNGEE, per germline. Trimming took off 0 bases at V and 2 bases at J, with 14 bases between the two ends. DNA of the CDR3: TGTGCCAGCAGCGTAGCTACGGGGTTCGGGCAAGAGACCCAGTACTTC. Its translation is CASSVATGFGQETQYF.

The chain couples TRBV11-3 to TRBJ2-1; 10 nucleotides match TRBD1. Germline values: CDR1 SGHNT, CDR2 YENEEA. V dropped 5 bases and J dropped 8; count of bases not matched to a gene: 6. The CDR3 spans 14 residues. The DNA of the CDR3 is TGTGCCAGCAGCCCGGGACAGGGGAGGGATGAGCAGTTCTTC. Amino acids: CASSPGQGRDEQFF.

In its sample, this clone ranks as large (0.1 to 1%). The gene calls are TRBV6-6 and TRBJ1-5, with a possible D match to TRBD1 (5 bases). The CDR3 extends over 14 amino acids. Trimming pared 0 bases from V and 8 bases from J, leaving 11 bases between. Germline V CDR1 and CDR2: MNHNY, SVGAGI (reference sequence). The CDR3: CASSYSGGNEPQHF. In DNA form, the CDR3 reads TGTGCCAGCAGTTACTCTGGGGGGAATGAGCCCCAGCATTTT.

The rearrangement uses TRBV11-2 and TRBJ2-3; a possible D gene is TRBD2 (5 bases). This CDR3 spans 14 amino acids. Germline V gene data show CDR1 as SGHAT and CDR2 as FQNNGV. V was shortened by 1 base and J by 6 bases, with 11 bases between the two germline ends. This CDR3 is CASSLAAVVDTQYF. The CDR3 bases are TGTGCCAGCAGCTTAGCAGCGGTCGTGGATACGCAGTATTTT.

The chain links TRBV2 to TRBJ2-7; D is unresolved. The V and J ends lost 8 bases and 0 bases respectively, with 8 bases between them. The CDR3 runs to 12 residues. The V gene's germline CDR1 is SNHLY and CDR2 FYNNEI. CDR3 sequence reads: CASVFSSYEQYF. CDR3 in DNA: TGTGCCAGCGTTTTTTCCTCCTACGAGCAGTACTTC.

J is TRBJ1-5 and V is TRBV7-2, with no clear D. Deletions cut 4 bases from V and 6 bases from J, with 10 bases between. Per germline, CDR1 SGHTA and CDR2 FQGNSA. CDR3 size: 13 residues. This CDR3 reads CASSSLGGQPQHF. The CDR3 DNA reads as TGTGCCAGCAGCTCGCTGGGTGGTCAGCCCCAGCATTTT.

V gene TRBV28 combines with J gene TRBJ2-5; no firm D call. The DNA end is a closer match to TRBJ2-7, so the J assignment may be wrong. This CDR3 comprises 13 residues. Germline V CDR1 and CDR2: MDHEN, SYDVKM. CDR3 region: CASNIQHTYEQYF. The DNA for the CDR3 is TGTGCCAGCAACATACAGCACACCTACGAGCAGTACTTC.

V and J are TRBV4-1 and TRBJ1-5, with no clear D. CDR3 size: 15 residues. V was cut by 0 bases and J by 0 bases, with 6 bases left in between. Germline loops: CDR1 MGHRA, CDR2 YSYEKL. The CDR3 bases are TGCGCCAGCAGCCAAGATTGGGATAGCAATCAGCCCCAGCATTTT. This codes for CASSQDWDSNQPQHF.

The rearrangement joins TRBV18 to TRBJ2-5; weak D call: TRBD2 (6 bases). Germline V lookup: CDR1 KGHSH, CDR2 LQKENI. Trimming left V 1 base short and J 1 base short, with 22 bases between. The CDR3 extends over 19 amino acids. In nucleotides, the CDR3 is TGTGCCAGCTCACCACTCGGGGGATGGGGATCTAGGACCCAAGAGACCCAGTACTTC. Its translation: CASSPLGGWGSRTQETQYF.

The chain has TRBV25-1 and TRBJ2-7; no reliable D call. This CDR3 comprises 11 residues. The germline V and J ends were trimmed by 0 bases and 4 bases, with 1 base remaining between them. The V gene's germline CDR1 is MGHDK and CDR2 SYGVNS. CDR3 sequence (DNA): TGTGCCAGCAGTGAATATTACGAGCAGTACTTC. Translated, it gives CASSEYYEQYF.

The rearrangement links TRBV6-6 to TRBJ1-4, with D unclear. Trimming left V 6 bases short and J 7 bases short, with 12 bases between. Germline V gene lookup returns CDR1 MNHNY and CDR2 SVGAGI (reference sequence). CDR3 length equals 13 residues. The DNA of the CDR3 is TGTGCCAGCAGACAGCAGGTCGGTGAAAAACTGTTTTTT. Translating it yields CASRQQVGEKLFF.

The chain combines TRBV10-3 with TRBJ1-2; maybe TRBD1 (5 bases). Germline assignment: CDR1 ENHRY and CDR2 SYGVKD. Trimming took off 5 bases at V and 0 bases at J, with 10 bases between the two ends. This CDR3 is built from 14 residues. Here the CDR3 reads CAISRDRSNYGYTF. The CDR3 nucleotides read TGTGCCATCAGTAGGGACCGTTCTAACTATGGCTACACCTTC.

V gene TRBV9 combines with J gene TRBJ1-1; D gene uncertain. The CDR3 sequence is 15 residues long. V shed 0 bases and J shed 0 bases, with 9 bases lying between them. The germline V gene has CDR1 SGDLS and CDR2 YYNGEE. Written as DNA, the CDR3 is TGTGCCAGCAGCGTAGAGGGCAGACTGAACACTGAAGCTTTCTTT. This gives the protein CASSVEGRLNTEAFF.

The chain is built from TRBV5-1 and TRBJ2-7, with TRBD2 matching over 7 bases. The J segment lost 5 bases and the V segment lost 4 bases, leaving 15 bases of the junction unmatched. Germline CDR1 is SGHRS and CDR2 is YFSETQ. This CDR3 is built from 16 residues. The CDR3 coding sequence is TGCGCCAGCAGCGAACCTAGCGGCCGGATTCTCGACGAGCAGTACTTC. As protein: CASSEPSGRILDEQYF. Variable domain in full (rest from reference TRBV5-1 and TRBJ2-7): KAGVTQTPRYLIKTRGQQVTLSCSPISGHRSVSWYQQTPGQGLQFLFEYFSETQRNKGNFPGRFSGRQFSNSRSEMNVSTLELGDSALYLCASSEPSGRILDEQYFGPGTRLTVT.

The chain employs TRBV5-1 and TRBJ2-6, with 10 bases fitting TRBD1. Germline CDR1 reads SGHRS; CDR2 reads YFSETQ. This CDR3 spans 20 amino acids. Trimming removed 4 bases from V and 0 bases from J; junction bases left unmatched: 13. This CDR3 is CASSLDRDRGWDSGANVLTF. The CDR3 DNA is TGCGCCAGCAGCCTTGACCGGGACAGGGGTTGGGACTCTGGGGCCAACGTCCTGACTTTC. Looking up the rest from reference TRBV5-1 and TRBJ2-6 gives the full variable domain: KAGVTQTPRYLIKTRGQQVTLSCSPISGHRSVSWYQQTPGQGLQFLFEYFSETQRNKGNFPGRFSGRQFSNSRSEMNVSTLELGDSALYLCASSLDRDRGWDSGANVLTFGAGSRLTVL.

This chain connects TRBV28 to TRBJ1-2, with D maybe TRBD1 (5 bases). Germline lookup yields CDR1 MDHEN and CDR2 SYDVKM. The CDR3 totals 13 residues. Between the trimmed V and J ends, which lost 8 bases and 8 bases, there was a span of 18 bases. CDR3 sequence (DNA): TGTGCCAGCGGCCCCCCTTCAGGGCGCGGCTACACCTTC. As protein: CASGPPSGRGYTF.

The chain is built from TRBV28 and TRBJ1-5; TRBD1 might be the D (6 bases). CDR1 is MDHEN, CDR2 SYDVKM, per germline. V gave up 3 bases and J gave up 4 bases, with 10 bases separating them. This CDR3 region has 14 residues. The CDR3 nucleotides are TGTGCCAGCAGTTTGCGGGGGCAGAATCAGCCCCAGCATTTT. Its protein product is CASSLRGQNQPQHF.

V is TRBV6-5 and J is TRBJ1-1; D is unclear. This CDR3 has 13 residues. Germline values: CDR1 MNHEY, CDR2 SVGAGI. Deletions cut 2 bases from V and 5 bases from J, with 9 bases between. CDR3 nucleotides: TGTGCCAGCAGTTACGGCTTTTTTACTGAAGCTTTCTTT. It codes for CASSYGFFTEAFF.

This sequence joins TRBV5-1 and TRBJ1-5; a weak D match, TRBD1 (6 bases). V was trimmed by 4 bases and J by 5 bases, leaving 22 bases between them. CDR1 and CDR2 from the germline V gene are SGHRS and YFSETQ. The CDR3 has 17 amino acids. The CDR3 region is CASSIGDRSSADQPQHF. The CDR3 nucleotides read TGCGCCAGCAGCATAGGAGACAGGAGCAGCGCGGATCAGCCCCAGCATTTT.

The chain is built from TRBV5-3 and TRBJ1-5; D perhaps matches TRBD1 (6 bases). TRBV5-3 is designated an ORF whose function remains uncertain. V gave up 3 bases and J gave up 5 bases, with 36 bases separating them. The CDR3 covers 22 residues. The CDR3, as DNA: TGTGCCAGAAGCTATCTTACCCCGAGGACAGAAACGAGGATCCTAAGAGATCAGCCCCAGCATTTT. Amino acids: CARSYLTPRTETRILRDQPQHF.

Turning to this clone: Different DNA sequences within this sample yield the same CDR3. This chain links TRBV5-4 with TRBJ2-5; D is possibly TRBD2 (6 bases). The V end lost 0 bases, the J end lost 2 bases, and 8 bases lay between the germline ends. The CDR3 extends over 14 amino acids. CDR1 and CDR2 (germline): SGHNT, YYREEE (reference sequence). CDR3 loop: CASSLAGAQETQYF. The CDR3 nucleotides read TGTGCCAGCAGCTTGGCGGGAGCGCAAGAGACCCAGTACTTC.

The chain carries TRBV5-6 and TRBJ1-5; 10 bases are shared with TRBD1. The ends lost 5 bases at V and 1 base at J; junction bases unmatched: 9. The CDR3 runs 17 residues. CDR1 SGHDT and CDR2 YYEEEE come from the germline V gene. The CDR3 loop reads CASSTGTGELSNQPQHF. DNA of the CDR3: TGTGCCAGCAGTACCGGGACAGGGGAGTTAAGCAATCAGCCCCAGCATTTT.